This T cell receptor beta chain was recorded in a study of T cells in Graves' hyperthyroidism and ophthalmopathy. V lost 1 base to trimming and J lost 5 bases; unmatched junction nucleotides: 12. Germline V gene data show CDR1 as SGHRS and CDR2 as YFSETQ. CDR3 length: 16 residues. Amplification yielded TCR beta CDR3 regions, with RNA transcripts as the source. The HTBI primer set drove a first-round RT-PCR of the TCR CDR3. Via MiXCR, TCRdb re-called the multiplex PCR reads, giving one row per CDR3 protein. Here the sample spans approximately 430,000 distinct CDR3 sequences, roughly 14% being singletons. This clonotype was picked up many times.

This receptor was taken from a young man with Graves' ophthalmopathy. This chain uses TRBV5-1 with TRBJ2-7; 7 bases are shared with TRBD1. Sequencing used blood. CDR3 protein: CASSLQGGSYPHEQYF. Here the CDR3 DNA reads TGCGCCAGCAGCTTGCAAGGGGGCTCCTACCCCCACGAGCAGTACTTC.